The source of this TCR beta chain is a study of CD8+CD57+ T cells in acquired aplastic anemia. At the level of the study: Recorded DNA amounts for sorted CD4+ and CD8+ cells had an average of approximately 3 ug. Study findings and constraints: In common between the patients and the controls were twenty-nine CD8+ CDR3 sequences.

Investigators profiled TCR beta VDJ and CDR3 from genomic DNA template. Each CDR3 protein is one row after TCRdb ran MiXCR on the reads. The sample holds under 200,000 distinct CDR3 sequences, more than 40% seen once. Per germline, CDR1 SGHDN and CDR2 FVKESK. V lost 6 bases, J lost 4 bases, and 15 bases lay in between. CDR3 length equals 15 residues. Selection for sequencing was limited to patients who had shown CD8+CD57+ cell expansion by flow cytometry. Diagnosis of severe acquired aplastic anemia applied to all patients. This clonotype was seen many times. Its matching antigen is unknown. The sequenced material came from sorted CD4+, CD8+, or CD8+CD57+ T cells (not recorded which) from PBMCs. The chain carries TRBV14 and TRBJ1-4, with a weak D call TRBD1 (5 bases). The clonotype was recovered from a human donor with aplastic anemia. The CDR3 region is CASRRTGALNEKLFF. CDR3 nucleotides: TGTGCCAGCAGGCGTACCGGGGCCCTTAATGAAAAACTGTTTTTT. Supplemented by reference TRBV14 and TRBJ1-4, the full variable domain reads EAGVTQFPSHSVIEKGQTVTLRCDPISGHDNLYWYRRVMGKEIKFLLHFVKESKQDESGMPNNRFLAERTGGTYSTLKVQPAELEDSGVYFCASRRTGALNEKLFFGSGTQLSVL.